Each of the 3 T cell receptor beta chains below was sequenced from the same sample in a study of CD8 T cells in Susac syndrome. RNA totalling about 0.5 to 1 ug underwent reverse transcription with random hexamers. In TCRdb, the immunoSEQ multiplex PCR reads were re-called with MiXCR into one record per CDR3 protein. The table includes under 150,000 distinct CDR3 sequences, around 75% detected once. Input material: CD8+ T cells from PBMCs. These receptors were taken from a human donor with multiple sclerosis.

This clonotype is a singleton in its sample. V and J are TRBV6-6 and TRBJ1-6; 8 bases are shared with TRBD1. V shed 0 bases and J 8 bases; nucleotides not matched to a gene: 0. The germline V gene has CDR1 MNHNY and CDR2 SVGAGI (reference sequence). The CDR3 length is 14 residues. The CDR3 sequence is CASSYSTGDSPLHF. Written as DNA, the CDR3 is TGTGCCAGCAGTTACTCGACAGGGGATTCACCCCTCCACTTT.

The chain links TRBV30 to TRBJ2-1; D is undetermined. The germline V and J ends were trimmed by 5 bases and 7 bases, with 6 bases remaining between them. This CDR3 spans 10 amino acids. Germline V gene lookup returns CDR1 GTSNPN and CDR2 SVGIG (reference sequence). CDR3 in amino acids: CAWGNNEQFF. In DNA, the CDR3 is TGTGCCTGGGGTAATAATGAGCAGTTCTTC.

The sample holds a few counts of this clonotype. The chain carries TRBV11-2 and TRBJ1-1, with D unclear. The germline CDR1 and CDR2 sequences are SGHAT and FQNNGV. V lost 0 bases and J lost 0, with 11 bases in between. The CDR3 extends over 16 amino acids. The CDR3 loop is CASSLDVVGVNTEAFF. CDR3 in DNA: TGTGCCAGCAGCTTAGATGTAGTCGGGGTGAACACTGAAGCTTTCTTT.